Listed below are T cell receptor beta chains from one sample, sequenced in a study of T cell changes during pregnancy in multiple sclerosis. The protocol was immunoSEQ multiplex PCR, while the TCRdb copy is restricted to in-frame clones and leaves out a portion. The repertoire holds about 49,000 clones, roughly 92% seen once, with approximately 5% in the top ten. Sequenced material: CD8+ T cells from peripheral blood mononuclear cells, taken before pregnancy. These receptor sequences come from a female donor with multiple sclerosis, enrolled in a pregnancy study. Each CDR3 is given with its conserved first and last residue. A D gene is named only where the DNA matches it firmly. Rows give clone size only sometimes, using once, few, many, or a class for an expanded clone.

j_call d_call v_call clone_size cdr3_nt cdr3_aa
TRBJ2-2 . TRBV11-2 . TGTGCCAGCACCAGGGGACACCACACCGGGGAGCTGTTTTTT CASTRGHHTGELFF
TRBJ2-5 TRBD2 TRBV13 . TGTGCCAGCAGCTTAGGCACAGCGGGAGCCGGACGGTGGGAGACCCAGTACTTC CASSLGTAGAGRWETQYF
TRBJ2-7 TRBD1 TRBV7-6 . TGTGCCAGCAGCATCGGACAGGGGTCCGAGCAGTACTTC CASSIGQGSEQYF
TRBJ2-2 . TRBV7-9 once TGTGCCAGCAGCCCCCTTTTTGCCGGGGAGCTGTTTTTT CASSPLFAGELFF
TRBJ2-7 . TRBV7-6 . TGTGCCAGCAGCAATGCCGGGACTCGCGACTACGAGCAGTACTTC CASSNAGTRDYEQYF
TRBJ1-1 . TRBV11-2 once TGTGCCAGCAGCCTCCAACAGGGACTGAACACTGAAGCTTTCTTT CASSLQQGLNTEAFF
TRBJ2-2 . TRBV18 once TGTGCCAGCTCACCACTGAAGGGGTTAAACTACGGAGCCGGGGAGCTGTTTTTT CASSPLKGLNYGAGELFF
TRBJ2-7 TRBD2 TRBV30 . TGTGCCTGGGGAAGCAAACTAGCGGGCCGGTACGAGCAGTACTTC CAWGSKLAGRYEQYF
TRBJ2-7 TRBD2 TRBV19 . TGTGCCAGTAGTATAACGGGCGGGAGGAGCTACGAGCAGTACTTC CASSITGGRSYEQYF
TRBJ2-1 . TRBV6-5 . TGTGCCAGCAGTTACATCGATGAGCAGTTCTTC CASSYIDEQFF
TRBJ2-7 . TRBV14 . TGTGCCAGCAGCCCCGCCGGGACACTTTCCTACGAGCAGTACTTC CASSPAGTLSYEQYF
TRBJ2-1 TRBD1 TRBV28 . TGTGCCAGCAGGGGACAGGGGCCGGGCGACAATGAGCAGTTCTTC CASRGQGPGDNEQFF
TRBJ2-1 . TRBV30 . TGTGCCTGGAGTGTTATAGACAATGAGCAGTTCTTC CAWSVIDNEQFF
TRBJ2-4 TRBD1 TRBV6-1 . TGTGCCAGCACCCTAGGACAGGGGGCAAACATTCAGTACTTC CASTLGQGANIQYF
TRBJ1-3 . TRBV2 . TGTGCCAGCAGACAGGGTCGGGACACCATATATTTT CASRQGRDTIYF
TRBJ1-5 . TRBV19 . TGTGCCAGTAGTCCCCAACCCGGAGGTCAGCCCCAGCATTTT CASSPQPGGQPQHF
TRBJ1-1 TRBD1 TRBV27 . TGTGCCAGCACCCCGGCGGCAGGGGGCACTGAAGCTTTCTTT CASTPAAGGTEAFF
TRBJ1-5 . TRBV27 few TGTGCCAGCAGAGGACAGCACAATCAGCCCCAGCATTTT CASRGQHNQPQHF
TRBJ1-2 TRBD1 TRBV2 . TGTGCCAGCAGTGAACAGGGGGCGCAAGCTAACTATGGCTACACCTTC CASSEQGAQANYGYTF
TRBJ2-3 . TRBV6-4 . TGTGCCAGCAGTGAGGGTAGCGGAGCAGATACGCAGTATTTT CASSEGSGADTQYF
TRBJ2-7 . TRBV7-2 . TGTGCCAGCAGCTTAAACCCTGGAGTCTCCTACGAGCAGTACTTC CASSLNPGVSYEQYF
TRBJ1-1 . TRBV11-3 medium-sized TGTGCCAGCAGCTTTTCCTCGAACACTGAAGCTTTCTTT CASSFSSNTEAFF
TRBJ2-7 . TRBV27 . TGTGCCAGCAGTTTATCGGGCAGCTCCTACGAGCAGTACTTC CASSLSGSSYEQYF
TRBJ2-7 . TRBV7-2 . TGTGCCAGCAGCTTGAGGGACACCCACGAGCAGTACTTC CASSLRDTHEQYF
TRBJ2-5 TRBD1 TRBV9 . TGTGCCAGCAGCGTTGACGACAGGGACCAAGAGACCCAGTACTTC CASSVDDRDQETQYF
TRBJ2-1 TRBD2 TRBV27 . TGTGCCAGCGGACTAGCACGTGGGGAGCAGTTCTTC CASGLARGEQFF
TRBJ1-1 TRBD1 TRBV5-1 once TGCGCCAGCAGCTTGGGGACAGGGATGACTGAAGCTTTCTTT CASSLGTGMTEAFF
TRBJ2-3 . TRBV7-6 . TGTGCCAGCAGCTCCAGCCCGGAGAGGACAGATACGCAGTATTTT CASSSSPERTDTQYF
TRBJ2-7 . TRBV19 . TGTGCCAGTAGTATGGGGCAAGACTACGAGCAGTACTTC CASSMGQDYEQYF
TRBJ2-7 . TRBV9 . TGTGCCAGCAGCGCGCCGGGAGGGGCCGCCGGGACAGGGATGGCCGAGCAGTACTTC CASSAPGGAAGTGMAEQYF
TRBJ2-1 TRBD2 TRBV28 . TGTGCCAGCAGTTTGGGACTAGCGGCGAATGAGCAGTTCTTC CASSLGLAANEQFF
TRBJ1-2 TRBD1 TRBV2 . TGTGCCAGCAGTGATGAGACAGGGCCCCGATATGGCTACACCTTC CASSDETGPRYGYTF
TRBJ1-1 TRBD1 TRBV10-2 . TGCGCCAGCAGTGACTCTGCTGGACAGGGAGGATGGGTGAACACTGAAGCTTTCTTT CASSDSAGQGGWVNTEAFF
TRBJ2-7 . TRBV14 once TGTGCCAGCAGCCGGATGGACGGGGAAAAAGGTGTCGAGCAGTACTTC CASSRMDGEKGVEQYF
TRBJ2-2 . TRBV4-2 . TGTGCCAGCAGCCTCCGCCAGGGAGGTGGCACCGGGGAGCTGTTTTTT CASSLRQGGGTGELFF
TRBJ2-1 . TRBV13 . TGTGCCAGCAGCCCCAACCACAGGGAGCGGCAGTTCTTC CASSPNHRERQFF
TRBJ2-5 TRBD2 TRBV7-9 . TGTGCCAGCAGCTTAAGCGGGAGGGCCGGAAAGACCCAGTACTTC CASSLSGRAGKTQYF
TRBJ2-3 TRBD1 TRBV4-2 . TGTGCCAGCAGCCACCCTAGGACAGGGGGCGGAGTGGATACGCAGTATTTT CASSHPRTGGGVDTQYF
TRBJ2-1 TRBD1 TRBV10-1 . TGCGCCAGCAGCGACAGGGGAGCCTCCAATGAGCAGTTCTTC CASSDRGASNEQFF
TRBJ2-2 TRBD1 TRBV9 . TGTGCCAGCAGCGTGGAGGAGACAGGGGGCACCGGGGAGCTGTTTTTT CASSVEETGGTGELFF
TRBJ2-7 TRBD1 TRBV23-1 . TGCGCCAGCAGTCAATGCGGTGGGGACAGTGAAGGGTACGAGCAGTACTTC CASSQCGGDSEGYEQYF
TRBJ2-7 TRBD2 TRBV25-1 . TGTGCCAGCAGTTACAGTCCGAGCGGGGAGGGGGAGCAGTACTTC CASSYSPSGEGEQYF
TRBJ2-6 . TRBV9 . TGTGCCAGCAGCCCCGTTGCAACAGGCTCTGGGGCCAACGTCCTGACTTTC CASSPVATGSGANVLTF
TRBJ2-7 . TRBV9 . TGTGCCAGCAGCGTAGGCGCGGGGGAGCAGTACTTC CASSVGAGEQYF
TRBJ2-7 TRBD2 TRBV29-1 . TGCAGCGTTTTTGGGACTAGCGGTTACGAGCAGTACTTC CSVFGTSGYEQYF
TRBJ1-2 TRBD1 TRBV7-9 . TGTGCCAGCAGCTTAAAGGGGGCTGGTTACTATGGCTACACCTTC CASSLKGAGYYGYTF
TRBJ1-2 . TRBV29-1 . TGCAGCGTCCTGACAGCTAACTATGGCTACACCTTC CSVLTANYGYTF
TRBJ2-2 . TRBV7-6 few TGTGCCAGCAGCTTAAGCCAGGCCCCCGGGGAGCTGTTTTTT CASSLSQAPGELFF